This T cell receptor beta chain was found in a study of cytomegalovirus exposure and HLA in healthy donors. Germline CDR1 reads MDHEN; CDR2 reads SYDVKM. V lost 4 bases and J lost 2; bases outside the gene matches: 5. The CDR3 loop spans 15 amino acids. PCR employed 60 Vbeta and 13 Jbeta primers. TCRdb keeps only in-frame clones here, not all; method: immunoSEQ multiplex PCR. The data show 150,000 to 200,000 clones, 65% to 80% seen once. The receptor was isolated from a woman in her thirties in good health and CMV-seropositive. This chain links TRBV28 with TRBJ2-3, with 8 bases lining up with TRBD2. Material: PBMCs. Here the CDR3 reads CASSWGGGYTDTQYF. Here the CDR3 DNA reads TGTGCCAGCAGTTGGGGCGGGGGGTACACAGATACGCAGTATTTT. Using reference TRBV28 and TRBJ2-3 for the parts outside the CDR3, the full variable domain is DVKVTQSSRYLVKRTGEKVFLECVQDMDHENMFWYRQDPGLGLRLIYFSYDVKMKEKGDIPEGYSVSREKKERFSLILESASTNQTSMYLCASSWGGGYTDTQYFGPGTRLTVL.